Below, 8 T cell receptor beta chains from the same sample are listed, as sequenced in a study of blood T cell repertoires in COVID-19. Only in-frame clones appear in the TCRdb table, and some are missing; sequencing was by immunoSEQ multiplex PCR. The sample contains 200,000 or so clones, over 70% of which appear only once. What was sequenced was peripheral blood. The receptors were sampled from a man aged 55 to 70 with active or convalescent COVID-19.

J is TRBJ2-7 and V is TRBV27; 14 nucleotides agree with TRBD2. The trim removed 3 bases at V and 3 bases at J, leaving 4 bases unmatched. Looked up from germline, CDR1 is MNHEY and CDR2 is SMNVEV (reference sequence). This CDR3 is built from 16 residues. CDR3 DNA sequence: TGTGCCAGCAGTTTTGGACTAGCGGGGGGATTCTACGAGCAGTACTTC. Its protein product is CASSFGLAGGFYEQYF.

The chain is built from TRBV7-2 and TRBJ2-7; tentative D call: TRBD2 (5 bases). Germline CDR1 and CDR2: SGHTA and FQGNSA. Trimming removed 5 bases from V and 3 bases from J, with 14 bases in between. This CDR3 has 14 residues. This chain's CDR3 is CASSLWTGNYEQYF. For the CDR3, the DNA is TGTGCCAGCAGCCTATGGACGGGGAACTACGAGCAGTACTTC.

This rearrangement joins TRBV6-5 to TRBJ2-7, with D possibly being TRBD2 (6 bases). Germline V gene lookup returns CDR1 MNHEY and CDR2 SVGAGI. The germline V and J ends were trimmed by 0 bases and 6 bases, with 9 bases remaining between them. CDR3 length: 13 residues. CDR3 protein: CASSYSDGGEQYF. For the CDR3, the DNA is TGTGCCAGCAGTTACTCGGACGGGGGCGAGCAGTACTTC.

The gene calls are TRBV18 and TRBJ2-1; unclear D gene. The CDR3 sequence is 15 residues long. Germline loops: CDR1 KGHSH, CDR2 LQKENI. The V gene lost 3 bases and the J gene lost 4 bases, with 13 bases spanning the gap. The CDR3 reads CASSPAAFNYNEQFF. Written as DNA, the CDR3 is TGTGCCAGCTCACCGGCCGCCTTCAATTACAATGAGCAGTTCTTC.

This clone has just one count. The genes are TRBV9 and TRBJ1-3; TRBD1 aligns across 7 bases. V lost 4 bases to trimming and J lost 2 bases; unmatched junction nucleotides: 6. Germline assignment: CDR1 SGDLS and CDR2 YYNGEE. The length of the CDR3 is 15 residues. The CDR3 loop is CASSPQGGTGNTIYF. CDR3 nucleotide sequence: TGTGCCAGCAGCCCCCAGGGGGGCACTGGAAACACCATATATTTT.

This chain connects TRBV2 to TRBJ2-7; 7 bases map to TRBD2. J lost 12 bases, V lost 6 bases, and 8 bases had no gene match. There are 11 residues in the CDR3. Germline loops: CDR1 SNHLY, CDR2 FYNNEI. Written as DNA, the CDR3 is TGTGCCAGCAGAGCCTTAGGGAGGGTGTACTTC. It specifies CASRALGRVYF.

V and J are TRBV7-2 and TRBJ2-7; no reliable D call. Germline CDR1 reads SGHTA; CDR2 reads FQGNSA. The CDR3 loop spans 14 amino acids. Trimming pared 2 bases from V and 2 bases from J, leaving 10 bases between. The CDR3 DNA reads TGTGCCAGCAGCTTATCCCATAGTACCTACGAGCAGTACTTC. This codes for CASSLSHSTYEQYF.

The DNA of the CDR3 is TGCAGCGTCGTCCTGACTAGCGTCGAGACAGATACGCAGTATTTT. It specifies CSVVLTSVETDTQYF. This chain links TRBV29-1 with TRBJ2-3, with 8 bases that match TRBD2. The CDR3 contains 15 residues. Germline values: CDR1 SQVTM, CDR2 ANQGSEA. Germline trimming cut 6 bases from V and 3 bases from J; bases unmatched to any gene: 11.